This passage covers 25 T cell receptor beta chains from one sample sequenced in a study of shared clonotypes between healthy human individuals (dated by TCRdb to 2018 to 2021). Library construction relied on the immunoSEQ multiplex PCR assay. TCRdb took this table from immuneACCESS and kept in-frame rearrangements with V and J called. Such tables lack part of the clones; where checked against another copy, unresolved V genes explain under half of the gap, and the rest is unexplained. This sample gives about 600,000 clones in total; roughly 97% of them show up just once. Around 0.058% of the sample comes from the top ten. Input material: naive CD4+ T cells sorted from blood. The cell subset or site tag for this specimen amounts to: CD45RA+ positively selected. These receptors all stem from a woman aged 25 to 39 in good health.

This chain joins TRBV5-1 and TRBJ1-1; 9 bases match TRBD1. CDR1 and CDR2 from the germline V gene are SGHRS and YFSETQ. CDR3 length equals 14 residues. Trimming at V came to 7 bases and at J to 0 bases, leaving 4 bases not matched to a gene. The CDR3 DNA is TGCGCCAGCTCACGGACAGGGGTGAACACTGAAGCTTTCTTT. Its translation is CASSRTGVNTEAFF.

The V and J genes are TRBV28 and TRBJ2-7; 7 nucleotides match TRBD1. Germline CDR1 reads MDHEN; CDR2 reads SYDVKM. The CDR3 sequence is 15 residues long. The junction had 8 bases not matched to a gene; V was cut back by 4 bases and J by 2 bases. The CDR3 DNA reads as TGTGCCAGCAGTTCACCATCCGGACAGGCCTACGAGCAGTACTTC. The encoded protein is CASSSPSGQAYEQYF. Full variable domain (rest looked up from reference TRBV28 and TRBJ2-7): DVKVTQSSRYLVKRTGEKVFLECVQDMDHENMFWYRQDPGLGLRLIYFSYDVKMKEKGDIPEGYSVSREKKERFSLILESASTNQTSMYLCASSSPSGQAYEQYFGPGTRLTVT.

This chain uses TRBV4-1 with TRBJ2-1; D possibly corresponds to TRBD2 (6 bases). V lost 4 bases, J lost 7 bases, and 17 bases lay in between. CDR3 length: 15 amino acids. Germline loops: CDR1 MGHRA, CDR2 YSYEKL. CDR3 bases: TGCGCCAGCAGCCGCGGGGTAGCGGAGATAAATGAGCAGTTCTTC. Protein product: CASSRGVAEINEQFF.

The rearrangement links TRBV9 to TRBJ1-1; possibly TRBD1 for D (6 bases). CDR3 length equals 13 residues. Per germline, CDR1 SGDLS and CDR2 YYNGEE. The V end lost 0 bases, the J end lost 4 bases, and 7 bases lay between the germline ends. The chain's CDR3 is CASSVGQATEAFF. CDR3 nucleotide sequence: TGTGCCAGCAGCGTAGGACAGGCCACTGAAGCTTTCTTT.

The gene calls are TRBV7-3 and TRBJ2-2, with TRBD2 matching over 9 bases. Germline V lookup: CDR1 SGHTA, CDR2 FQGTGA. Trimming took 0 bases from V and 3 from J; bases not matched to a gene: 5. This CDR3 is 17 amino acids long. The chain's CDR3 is CASSLTVTSGHTGELFF. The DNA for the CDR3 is TGTGCCAGCAGCTTAACGGTCACTAGCGGGCACACCGGGGAGCTGTTTTTT. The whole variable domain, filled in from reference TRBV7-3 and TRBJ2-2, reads GAGVSQTPSNKVTEKGKYVELRCDPISGHTALYWYRQSLGQGPEFLIYFQGTGAADDSGLPNDRFFAVRPEGSVSTLKIQRTERGDSAVYLCASSLTVTSGHTGELFFGEGSRLTVL.

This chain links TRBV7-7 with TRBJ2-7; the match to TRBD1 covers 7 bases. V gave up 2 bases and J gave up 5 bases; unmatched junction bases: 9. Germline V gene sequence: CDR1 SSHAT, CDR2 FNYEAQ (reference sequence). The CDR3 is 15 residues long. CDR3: CASSLSAGDSDEQYF. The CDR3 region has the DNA TGTGCCAGCAGCTTATCCGCCGGGGACAGCGACGAGCAGTACTTC. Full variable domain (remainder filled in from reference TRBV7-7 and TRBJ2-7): GAGVSQSPRYKVTKRGQDVTLRCDPISSHATLYWYQQALGQGPEFLTYFNYEAQPDKSGLPSDRFSAERPEGSISTLTIQRTEQRDSAMYRCASSLSAGDSDEQYFGPGTRLTVT.

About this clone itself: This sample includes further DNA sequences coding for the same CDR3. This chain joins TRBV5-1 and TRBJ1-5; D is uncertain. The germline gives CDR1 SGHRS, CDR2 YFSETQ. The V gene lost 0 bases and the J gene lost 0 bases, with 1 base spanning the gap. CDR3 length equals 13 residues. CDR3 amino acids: CASSLGSNQPQHF. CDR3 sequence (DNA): TGCGCCAGCAGCTTGGGTAGCAATCAGCCCCAGCATTTT.

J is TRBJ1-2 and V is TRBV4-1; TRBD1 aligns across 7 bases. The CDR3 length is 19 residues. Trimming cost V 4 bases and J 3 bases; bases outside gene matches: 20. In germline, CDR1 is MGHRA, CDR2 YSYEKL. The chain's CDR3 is CASSPNAMIINRGDYGYTF. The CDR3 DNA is TGCGCCAGCAGCCCAAATGCCATGATAATCAACAGGGGAGACTATGGCTACACCTTC.

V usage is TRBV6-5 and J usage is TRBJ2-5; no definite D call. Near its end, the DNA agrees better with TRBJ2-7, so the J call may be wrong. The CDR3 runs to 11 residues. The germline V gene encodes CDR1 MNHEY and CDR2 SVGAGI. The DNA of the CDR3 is TGTGCCAGCAGCAACGGCTACGAGCAGTACTTC. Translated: CASSNGYEQYF.

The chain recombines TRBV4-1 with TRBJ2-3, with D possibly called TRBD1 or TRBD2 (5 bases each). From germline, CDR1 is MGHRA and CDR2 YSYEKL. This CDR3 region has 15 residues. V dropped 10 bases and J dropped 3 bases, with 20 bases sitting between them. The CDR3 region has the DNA TGCGCCACGAAACGTTCCGGGGCTAAAACAGATACGCAGTATTTT. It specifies CATKRSGAKTDTQYF.

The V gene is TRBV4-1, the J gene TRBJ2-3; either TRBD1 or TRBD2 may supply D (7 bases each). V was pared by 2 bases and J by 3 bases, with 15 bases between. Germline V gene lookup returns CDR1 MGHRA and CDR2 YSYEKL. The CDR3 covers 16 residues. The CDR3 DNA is TGCGCCAGCAGCCAACCCAGGGGGGGAATGACAGATACGCAGTATTTT. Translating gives CASSQPRGGMTDTQYF.

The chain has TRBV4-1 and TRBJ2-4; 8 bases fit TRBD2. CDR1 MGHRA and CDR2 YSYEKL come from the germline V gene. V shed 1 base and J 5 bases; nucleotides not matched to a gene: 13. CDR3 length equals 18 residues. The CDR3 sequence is CASSQVRSGSIGENIQYF. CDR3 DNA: TGCGCCAGCAGCCAAGTCCGAAGCGGGAGTATAGGGGAAAACATTCAGTACTTC.

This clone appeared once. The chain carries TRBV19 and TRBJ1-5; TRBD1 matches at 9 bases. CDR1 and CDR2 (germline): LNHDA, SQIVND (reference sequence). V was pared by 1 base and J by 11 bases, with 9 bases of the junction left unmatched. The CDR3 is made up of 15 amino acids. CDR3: CASSIGTGDPWAQHF. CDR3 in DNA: TGTGCCAGTAGTATAGGGACAGGGGACCCTTGGGCCCAGCATTTT.

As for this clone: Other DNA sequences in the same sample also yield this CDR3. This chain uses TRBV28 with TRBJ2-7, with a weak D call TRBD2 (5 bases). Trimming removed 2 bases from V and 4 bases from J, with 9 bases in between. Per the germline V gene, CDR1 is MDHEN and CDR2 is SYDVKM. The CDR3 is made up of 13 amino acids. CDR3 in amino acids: CASSLGRAYEQYF. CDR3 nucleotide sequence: TGTGCCAGCAGTTTAGGGAGAGCGTACGAGCAGTACTTC.

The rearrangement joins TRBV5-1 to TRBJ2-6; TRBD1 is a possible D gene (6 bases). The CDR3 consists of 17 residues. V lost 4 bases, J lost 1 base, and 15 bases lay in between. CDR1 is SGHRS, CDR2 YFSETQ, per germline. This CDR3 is CASSHTGTGSGANVLTF. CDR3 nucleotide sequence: TGCGCCAGCAGCCATACAGGGACCGGGTCTGGGGCCAACGTCCTGACTTTC.

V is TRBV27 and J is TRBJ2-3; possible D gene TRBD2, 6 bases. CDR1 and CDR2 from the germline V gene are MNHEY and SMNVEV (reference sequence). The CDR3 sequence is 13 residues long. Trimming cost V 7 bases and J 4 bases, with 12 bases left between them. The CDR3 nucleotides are TGTGCCAGCAAATTGGAGGGAGCAGATACGCAGTATTTT. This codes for CASKLEGADTQYF.

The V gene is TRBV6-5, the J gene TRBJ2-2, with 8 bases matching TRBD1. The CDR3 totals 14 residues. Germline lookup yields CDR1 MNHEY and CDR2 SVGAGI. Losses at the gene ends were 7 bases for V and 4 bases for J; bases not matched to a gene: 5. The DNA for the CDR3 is TGTGCCAGCACCATGGACAGGGCCACCGGGGAGCTGTTTTTT. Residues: CASTMDRATGELFF.

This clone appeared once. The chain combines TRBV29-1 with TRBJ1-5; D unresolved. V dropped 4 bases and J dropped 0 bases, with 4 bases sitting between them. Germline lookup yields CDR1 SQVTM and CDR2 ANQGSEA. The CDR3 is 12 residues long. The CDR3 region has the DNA TGCAGCGTTGCCAGTAGCAATCAGCCCCAGCATTTT. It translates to CSVASSNQPQHF.

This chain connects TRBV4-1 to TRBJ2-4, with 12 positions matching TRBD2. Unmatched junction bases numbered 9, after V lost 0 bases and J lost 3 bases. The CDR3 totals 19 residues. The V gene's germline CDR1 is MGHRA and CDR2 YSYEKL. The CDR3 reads CASSQDMTSGSQGKNIQYF. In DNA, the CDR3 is TGCGCCAGCAGCCAAGATATGACTAGCGGGAGTCAAGGCAAAAACATTCAGTACTTC.

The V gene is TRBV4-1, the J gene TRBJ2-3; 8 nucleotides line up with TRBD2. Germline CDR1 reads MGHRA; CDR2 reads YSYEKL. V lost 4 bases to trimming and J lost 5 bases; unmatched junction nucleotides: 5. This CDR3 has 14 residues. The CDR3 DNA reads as TGCGCCAGCAGCCTTACCGGGGGGGGAGATACGCAGTATTTT. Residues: CASSLTGGGDTQYF.

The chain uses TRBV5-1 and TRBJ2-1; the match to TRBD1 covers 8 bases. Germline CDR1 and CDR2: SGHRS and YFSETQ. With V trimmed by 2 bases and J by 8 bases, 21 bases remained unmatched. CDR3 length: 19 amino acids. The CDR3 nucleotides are TGCGCCAGCAGCTTCCCCCGACAGGGGTTATTTGAAGCCCGCGATGAGCAGTTCTTC. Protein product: CASSFPRQGLFEARDEQFF.

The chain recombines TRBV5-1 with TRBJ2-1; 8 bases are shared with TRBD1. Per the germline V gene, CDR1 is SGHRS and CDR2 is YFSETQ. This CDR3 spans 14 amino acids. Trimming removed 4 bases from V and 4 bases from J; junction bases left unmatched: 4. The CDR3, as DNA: TGCGCCAGCAGCCCCCGGGACAGGTACAATGAGCAGTTCTTC. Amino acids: CASSPRDRYNEQFF.

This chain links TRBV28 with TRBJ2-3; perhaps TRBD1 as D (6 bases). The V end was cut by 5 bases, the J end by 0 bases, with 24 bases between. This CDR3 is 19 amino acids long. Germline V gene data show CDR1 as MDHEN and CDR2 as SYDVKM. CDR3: CASSVGGAPFFPSTDTQYF. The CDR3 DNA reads TGTGCCAGCAGTGTAGGGGGAGCGCCATTCTTTCCTAGCACAGATACGCAGTATTTT.

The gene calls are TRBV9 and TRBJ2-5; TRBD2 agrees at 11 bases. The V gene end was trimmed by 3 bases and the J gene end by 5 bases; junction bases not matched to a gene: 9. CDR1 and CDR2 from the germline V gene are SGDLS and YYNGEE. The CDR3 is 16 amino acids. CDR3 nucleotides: TGTGCCAGCAGCGCCAGGGGACTAGCGGTCTCGGAGACCCAGTACTTC. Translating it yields CASSARGLAVSETQYF.

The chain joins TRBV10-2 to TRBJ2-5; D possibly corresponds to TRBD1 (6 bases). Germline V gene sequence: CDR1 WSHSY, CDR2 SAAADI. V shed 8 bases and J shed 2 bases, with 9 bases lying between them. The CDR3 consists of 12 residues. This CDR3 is CASSDRQETQYF. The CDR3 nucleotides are TGCGCCAGCTCGGACAGACAAGAGACCCAGTACTTC.